Shown below are 18 T cell receptor beta chains from a single sample sequenced in a study of blood T cell repertoires in COVID-19. The protocol was immunoSEQ multiplex PCR, while the TCRdb copy is restricted to in-frame clones and leaves out a portion. The data contain a few hundred thousand clones, roughly 90% of them singletons. Input material: peripheral blood. Receptors originate from a man younger than 35 with COVID-19, enrolled during active disease.

The chain combines TRBV19 with TRBJ1-1; D perhaps matches TRBD1 (5 bases). CDR3 length: 15 residues. Germline lookup yields CDR1 LNHDA and CDR2 SQIVND (reference sequence). Trimming left V 5 bases short and J 4 bases short, with 17 bases between. CDR3 residues: CASSPGPGFGTEAFF. The CDR3 bases are TGTGCCAGTAGTCCAGGGCCAGGATTCGGCACTGAAGCTTTCTTT.

A remark on this clone: The germline gene is not matched at one end of the junction; a read error may be the cause. V gene TRBV5-4 combines with J gene TRBJ2-5; 10 nucleotides match TRBD2. CDR3 length: 13 residues. The germline gives CDR1 SGHNT, CDR2 YYREEE (reference sequence). The CDR3 nucleotides read TGTGCCACCCAGCGTAGGCTAGCGGGGGCCCCGGACTTC. Translation gives CATQRRLAGAPDF.

This chain uses TRBV5-4 with TRBJ2-1, with TRBD2 identical over 11 bases. V dropped 1 base and J dropped 7; count of bases not matched to a gene: 7. Looked up from germline, CDR1 is SGHNT and CDR2 is YYREEE (reference sequence). The CDR3 runs to 16 residues. CDR3 DNA sequence: TGTGCCAGCAGCTTGTTAGGGGGACTAGCGGTGAATGAGCAGTTCTTC. It encodes CASSLLGGLAVNEQFF.

The chain joins TRBV6-1 to TRBJ1-1; unclear D gene. Trimming shortened V by 5 bases and J by 3 bases, and 13 bases separated the two germline ends. CDR3 length equals 14 residues. In germline, CDR1 is MNHNS, CDR2 SASEGT. The CDR3 nucleotides read TGTGCCAGCAGTTTAGGGCGCGGGGACACTGAAGCTTTCTTT. It is translated as CASSLGRGDTEAFF.

This chain links TRBV27 with TRBJ2-1; TRBD2 is a possible D gene (6 bases). Trimming took off 5 bases at V and 3 bases at J, with 11 bases between the two ends. The CDR3 spans 14 residues. Germline CDR1 and CDR2: MNHEY and SMNVEV (reference sequence). The CDR3 loop is CASSKPSDYNEQFF. CDR3 in DNA: TGTGCCAGCAGTAAACCTAGCGACTACAATGAGCAGTTCTTC.

The chain couples TRBV19 to TRBJ2-7; D is perhaps TRBD2 (6 bases). Germline CDR1 and CDR2: LNHDA and SQIVND (reference sequence). V shed 5 bases and J shed 6 bases, with 14 bases lying between them. The CDR3 spans 13 residues. CDR3 sequence: CASSFSSALEQYF. CDR3 sequence (DNA): TGTGCCAGTAGTTTCTCTAGCGCCCTCGAGCAGTACTTC.

The chain employs TRBV15 and TRBJ1-1; the D gene is possibly TRBD1 (5 bases). Germline values: CDR1 LNHNV, CDR2 YYDKDF (reference sequence). The CDR3 consists of 14 residues. Trimming pared 6 bases from V and 5 bases from J, leaving 16 bases between. This CDR3 reads CATSWGGEWTEAFF. CDR3 nucleotides: TGTGCCACCAGTTGGGGGGGAGAGTGGACTGAAGCTTTCTTT. The full variable domain, rest sourced from reference TRBV15 and TRBJ1-1, is DAMVIQNPRYQVTQFGKPVTLSCSQTLNHNVMYWYQQKSSQAPKLLFHYYDKDFNNEADTPDNFQSRRPNTSFCFLDIRSPGLGDTAMYLCATSWGGEWTEAFFGQGTRLTVV.

The chain is built from TRBV9 and TRBJ1-2; 9 positions agree with TRBD1. CDR1 is SGDLS, CDR2 YYNGEE, per germline. V shed 3 bases, J shed 8 bases, and the junction held 8 bases outside the gene matches. CDR3 length: 14 amino acids. DNA of the CDR3: TGTGCCAGCAGCGGCTTATGGACAGGGGTGGGCTACACCTTC. Its protein is CASSGLWTGVGYTF.

The genes are TRBV7-9 and TRBJ2-1, with 8 bases fitting TRBD2. The CDR3 is 16 amino acids. The V and J ends lost 4 bases and 5 bases, in that order; junction bases with no gene match: 10. Germline loops: CDR1 SEHNR, CDR2 FQNEAQ (reference sequence). The CDR3 spells CASSSADGGRNNEQFF. CDR3 bases: TGTGCCAGCAGCTCCGCCGATGGCGGGAGGAACAATGAGCAGTTCTTC.

CDR3 nucleotides: TGTGCCAGCAGCGAGGAAGGGACAGTAAATCAGCCCCAGCATTTT. This encodes CASSEEGTVNQPQHF. This chain connects TRBV2 to TRBJ1-5; 7 nucleotides match TRBD1. Germline CDR1 is SNHLY and CDR2 is FYNNEI. V lost 6 bases, J lost 4 bases, and 9 bases stayed unmatched. The CDR3 covers 15 residues. Drawing the rest from reference TRBV2 and TRBJ1-5, the complete variable domain is EPEVTQTPSHQVTQMGQEVILRCVPISNHLYFYWYRQILGQKVEFLVSFYNNEISEKSEIFDDQFSVERPDGSNFTLKIRSTKLEDSAMYFCASSEEGTVNQPQHFGDGTRLSIL.

Ten or more counts support this clone. The rearrangement joins TRBV2 to TRBJ1-1; 7 positions match TRBD1. Germline assignment: CDR1 SNHLY and CDR2 FYNNEI. CDR3 length: 13 residues. The trim removed 7 bases at V and 7 bases at J, leaving 9 bases unmatched. In DNA, the CDR3 is TGTGCCAGCAACATGGACAGGAAATTTGAAGCTTTCTTT. Its translation is CASNMDRKFEAFF.

The rearrangement links TRBV15 to TRBJ1-5; a weak D match, TRBD1 (6 bases). The germline V gene encodes CDR1 LNHNV and CDR2 YYDKDF (reference sequence). This CDR3 spans 17 amino acids. The ends were cut back, 0 bases at V and 5 bases at J, with 17 bases in the middle. The CDR3 here is CATSRDSTGRGHQPQHF. As DNA, the CDR3 is TGTGCCACCAGCAGAGATTCTACAGGGCGAGGCCATCAGCCCCAGCATTTT.

V usage is TRBV7-9 and J usage is TRBJ2-2; D may be TRBD1 (5 bases). Germline V CDR1 and CDR2: SEHNR, FQNEAQ (reference sequence). The CDR3 is made up of 14 amino acids. V shed 0 bases and J shed 4 bases, with 6 bases lying between them. The CDR3 DNA reads as TGTGCCAGCAGCTTAGCAGGGGTCACCGGGGAGCTGTTTTTT. Translation: CASSLAGVTGELFF.

The chain joins TRBV19 to TRBJ2-5; 11 bases are shared with TRBD2. The junction had 9 bases not matched to a gene; V was cut back by 5 bases and J by 4 bases. The germline V gene encodes CDR1 LNHDA and CDR2 SQIVND (reference sequence). This CDR3 has 16 amino acids. The CDR3 loop is CASSAWGSGRVETQYF. CDR3 coding DNA: TGTGCCAGTAGTGCCTGGGGTAGCGGGAGGGTAGAGACCCAGTACTTC.

The chain couples TRBV2 to TRBJ2-1; the match to TRBD1 covers 7 bases. CDR1 and CDR2 from the germline V gene are SNHLY and FYNNEI. The CDR3 totals 15 residues. Trimming cost V 6 bases and J 7 bases; bases outside gene matches: 12. The CDR3 DNA sequence: TGTGCCAGCAGCGTCGGGGACAGTAACAAAAATGAGCAGTTCTTC. Amino acids: CASSVGDSNKNEQFF.

The chain joins TRBV6-5 to TRBJ2-3; 8 nucleotides agree with TRBD1. Germline CDR1 and CDR2: MNHEY and SVGAGI. Losses at the gene ends were 7 bases for V and 5 bases for J; bases not matched to a gene: 2. This CDR3 region has 12 residues. CDR3 sequence: CASKQGGDTQYF. CDR3 nucleotide sequence: TGTGCCAGCAAACAGGGGGGAGATACGCAGTATTTT.

The chain joins TRBV12-5 to TRBJ2-2; unclear D gene. The CDR3 covers 14 residues. The germline V gene encodes CDR1 LGHNT and CDR2 FRNRAP. V lost 2 bases, J lost 7 bases, and 11 bases lay in between. The CDR3 region has the DNA TGTGCTAGTGGTTTGCGGCTAGTGGGCGGGGAGCTGTTTTTT. This translates into CASGLRLVGGELFF. The full variable domain, its missing parts supplied by reference TRBV12-5 and TRBJ2-2, is DARVTQTPRHKVTEMGQEVTMRCQPILGHNTVFWYRQTMMQGLELLAYFRNRAPLDDSGMPKDRFSAEMPDATLATLKIQPSEPRDSAVYFCASGLRLVGGELFFGEGSRLTVL.

The V and J genes are TRBV5-1 and TRBJ2-1; 13 bases are a match to TRBD2. Per the germline V gene, CDR1 is SGHRS and CDR2 is YFSETQ. The CDR3 runs 14 residues. V lost 3 bases to trimming and J lost 6 bases; unmatched junction nucleotides: 0. The CDR3 DNA sequence: TGCGCCAGCAGCTGGACTAGCGGGGGCAATGAGCAGTTCTTC. Amino acids: CASSWTSGGNEQFF.